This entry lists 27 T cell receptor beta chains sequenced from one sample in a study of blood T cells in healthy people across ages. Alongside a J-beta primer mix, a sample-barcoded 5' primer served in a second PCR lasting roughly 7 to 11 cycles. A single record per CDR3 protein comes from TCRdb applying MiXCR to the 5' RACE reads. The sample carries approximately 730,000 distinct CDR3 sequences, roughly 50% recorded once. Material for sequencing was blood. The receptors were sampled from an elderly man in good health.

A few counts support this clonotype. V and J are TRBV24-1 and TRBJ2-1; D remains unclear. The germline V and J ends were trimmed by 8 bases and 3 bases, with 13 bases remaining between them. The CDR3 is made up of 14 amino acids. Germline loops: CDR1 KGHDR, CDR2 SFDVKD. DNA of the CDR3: TGTGCCACCACCGAACCGCTGGTCTACAATGAGCAGTTCTTC. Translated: CATTEPLVYNEQFF.

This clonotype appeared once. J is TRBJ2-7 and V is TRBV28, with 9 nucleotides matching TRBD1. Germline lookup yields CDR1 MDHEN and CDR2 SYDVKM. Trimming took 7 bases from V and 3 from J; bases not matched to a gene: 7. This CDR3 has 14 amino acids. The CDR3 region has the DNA TGTGCCAGCATCATTGGGACAGGGAGCTACGAGCAGTACTTC. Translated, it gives CASIIGTGSYEQYF.

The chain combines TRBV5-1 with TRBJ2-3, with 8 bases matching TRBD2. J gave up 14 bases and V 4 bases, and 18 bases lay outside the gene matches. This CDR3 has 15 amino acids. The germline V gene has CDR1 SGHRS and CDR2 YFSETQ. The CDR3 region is CASSLGAGGGRYAYF. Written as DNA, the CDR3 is TGCGCCAGCAGCCTTGGGGCGGGAGGAGGAAGATACGCGTATTTT.

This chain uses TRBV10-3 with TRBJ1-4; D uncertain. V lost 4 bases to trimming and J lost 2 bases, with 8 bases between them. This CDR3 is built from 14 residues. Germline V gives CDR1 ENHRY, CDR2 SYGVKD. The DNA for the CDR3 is TGTGCCATCAGTGTGTCCTTGACTAATGAAAAACTGTTTTTT. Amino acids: CAISVSLTNEKLFF.

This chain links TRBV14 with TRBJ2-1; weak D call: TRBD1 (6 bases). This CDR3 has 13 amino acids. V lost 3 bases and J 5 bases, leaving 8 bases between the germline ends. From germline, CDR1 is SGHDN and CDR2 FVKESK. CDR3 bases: TGTGCCAGCAGCCACTACAGGGACAATGAGCAGTTCTTC. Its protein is CASSHYRDNEQFF.

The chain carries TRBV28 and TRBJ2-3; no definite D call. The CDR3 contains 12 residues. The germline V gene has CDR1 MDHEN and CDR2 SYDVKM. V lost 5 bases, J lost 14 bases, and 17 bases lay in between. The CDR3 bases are TGTGCCAGCAGTCAGTCGTCCAGATACGCGTATTTT. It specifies CASSQSSRYAYF. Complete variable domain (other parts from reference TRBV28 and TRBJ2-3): DVKVTQSSRYLVKRTGEKVFLECVQDMDHENMFWYRQDPGLGLRLIYFSYDVKMKEKGDIPEGYSVSREKKERFSLILESASTNQTSMYLCASSQSSRYAYFGPGTRLTVL.

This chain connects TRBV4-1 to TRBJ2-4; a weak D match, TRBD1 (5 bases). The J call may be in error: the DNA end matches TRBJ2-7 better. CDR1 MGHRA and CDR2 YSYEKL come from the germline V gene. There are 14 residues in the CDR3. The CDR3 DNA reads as TGCGCCAGCAGCCAACAGGGTACCCTAAACGAGCAGTACTTC. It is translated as CASSQQGTLNEQYF.

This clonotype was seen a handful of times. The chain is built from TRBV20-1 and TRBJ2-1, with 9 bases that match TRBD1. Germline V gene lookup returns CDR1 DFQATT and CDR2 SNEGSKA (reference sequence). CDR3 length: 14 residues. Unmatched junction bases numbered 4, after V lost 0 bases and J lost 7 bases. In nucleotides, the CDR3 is TGCAGTGCTAGAGATTGGGACAGGGTTAATGAGCAGTTCTTC. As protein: CSARDWDRVNEQFF.

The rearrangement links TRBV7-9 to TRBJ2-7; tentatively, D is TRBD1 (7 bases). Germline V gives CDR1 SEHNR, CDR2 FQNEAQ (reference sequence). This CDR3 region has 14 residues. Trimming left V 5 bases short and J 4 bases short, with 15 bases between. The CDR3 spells CASSNDRAGYEQYF. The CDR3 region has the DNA TGTGCCAGCAGCAACGACAGGGCGGGGTACGAGCAGTACTTC.

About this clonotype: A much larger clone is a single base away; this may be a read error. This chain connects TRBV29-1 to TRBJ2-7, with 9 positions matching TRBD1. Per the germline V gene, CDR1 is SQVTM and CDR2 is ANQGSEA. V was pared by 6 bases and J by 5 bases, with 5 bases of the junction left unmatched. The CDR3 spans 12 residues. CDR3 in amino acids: CSVNRGPDEQYF. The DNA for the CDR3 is TGCAGCGTGAACAGGGGGCCCGACGAGCAGTACTTC.

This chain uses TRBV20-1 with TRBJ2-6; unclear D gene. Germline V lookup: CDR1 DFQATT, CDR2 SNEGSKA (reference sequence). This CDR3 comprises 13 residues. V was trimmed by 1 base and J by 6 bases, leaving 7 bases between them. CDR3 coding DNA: TGCAGTGCTAGAGCCACATCGGCCAACGTCCTGACTTTC. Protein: CSARATSANVLTF.

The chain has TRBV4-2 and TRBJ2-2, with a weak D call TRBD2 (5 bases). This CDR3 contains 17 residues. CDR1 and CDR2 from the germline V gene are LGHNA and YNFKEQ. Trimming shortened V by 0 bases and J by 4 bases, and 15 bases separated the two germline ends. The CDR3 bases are TGTGCCAGCAGCCAAGAGAGCGATGGCGAGGGCACCGGGGAGCTGTTTTTT. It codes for CASSQESDGEGTGELFF.

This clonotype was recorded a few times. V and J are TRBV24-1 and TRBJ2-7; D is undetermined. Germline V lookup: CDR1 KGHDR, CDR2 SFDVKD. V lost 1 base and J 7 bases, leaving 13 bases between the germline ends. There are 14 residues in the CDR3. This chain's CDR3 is CATSDFPTANEQYF. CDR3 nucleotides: TGTGCCACCAGTGATTTCCCGACGGCGAATGAGCAGTACTTC.

CDR3 sequence: CSVSRGYKDSPLHF. The DNA of the CDR3 is TGCAGTGTTTCGCGGGGCTATAAGGATTCACCCCTCCACTTT. The rearrangement uses TRBV20-1 and TRBJ1-6; tentative D call: TRBD1 (5 bases). Germline-derived CDR1 and CDR2 are DFQATT and SNEGSKA (reference sequence). V was cut by 7 bases and J by 8 bases, with 18 bases left in between. CDR3 length equals 14 residues.

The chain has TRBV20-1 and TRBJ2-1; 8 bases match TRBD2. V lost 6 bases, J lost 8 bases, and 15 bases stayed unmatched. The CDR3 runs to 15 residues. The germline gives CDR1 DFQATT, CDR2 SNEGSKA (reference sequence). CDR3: CSASRPSGRDDEQFF. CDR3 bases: TGCAGTGCAAGTCGGCCCAGCGGGAGAGACGATGAGCAGTTCTTC.

The CDR3 region is CASSLGGFPYNEQFF. Written as DNA, the CDR3 is TGTGCCAGCAGTTTAGGGGGCTTCCCCTACAATGAGCAGTTCTTC. This chain connects TRBV27 to TRBJ2-1; D is possibly TRBD1 (6 bases). V was clipped by 2 bases and J by 2 bases, with 10 bases between them. The V gene's germline CDR1 is MNHEY and CDR2 SMNVEV (reference sequence). The CDR3 sequence is 15 residues long.

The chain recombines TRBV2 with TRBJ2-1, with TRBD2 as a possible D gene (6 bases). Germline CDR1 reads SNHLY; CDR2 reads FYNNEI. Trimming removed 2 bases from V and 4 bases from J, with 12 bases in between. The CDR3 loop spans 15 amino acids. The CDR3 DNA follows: TGTGCCAGCAGTGAAACTAGCCGATTGTACAATGAGCAGTTCTTC. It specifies CASSETSRLYNEQFF.

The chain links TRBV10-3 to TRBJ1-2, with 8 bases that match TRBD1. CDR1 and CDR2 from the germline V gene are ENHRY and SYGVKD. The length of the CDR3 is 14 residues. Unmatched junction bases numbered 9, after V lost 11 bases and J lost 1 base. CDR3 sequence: CAPAGTGYNYGYTF. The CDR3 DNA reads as TGTGCCCCCGCGGGGACAGGATATAACTATGGCTACACCTTC.

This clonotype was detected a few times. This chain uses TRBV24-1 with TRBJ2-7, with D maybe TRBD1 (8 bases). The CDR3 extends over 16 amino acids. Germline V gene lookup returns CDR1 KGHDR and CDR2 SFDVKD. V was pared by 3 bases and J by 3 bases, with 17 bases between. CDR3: CATSDGTGLVDYEQYF. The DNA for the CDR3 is TGTGCCACCAGTGATGGGACAGGACTAGTGGACTACGAGCAGTACTTC.

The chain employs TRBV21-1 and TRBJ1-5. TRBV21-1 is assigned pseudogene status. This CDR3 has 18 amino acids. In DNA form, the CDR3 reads TGTGCCAGCAGCAAAGCGCTTTGGGGCTTTGGGGATTTGCAGCCCCAGCATTTT. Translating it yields CASSKALWGFGDLQPQHF.

The CDR3 DNA reads TGCAGTGCTAGAGACTCCCTAGGCTGGGGGGCGCGAGATGAAAAACTGTTTTTT. Its translation is CSARDSLGWGARDEKLFF. This rearrangement joins TRBV20-1 to TRBJ1-4; maybe TRBD1 (6 bases). Germline CDR1 reads DFQATT; CDR2 reads SNEGSKA (reference sequence). The CDR3 extends over 18 amino acids. V gave up 0 bases and J gave up 6 bases, with 23 bases separating them.

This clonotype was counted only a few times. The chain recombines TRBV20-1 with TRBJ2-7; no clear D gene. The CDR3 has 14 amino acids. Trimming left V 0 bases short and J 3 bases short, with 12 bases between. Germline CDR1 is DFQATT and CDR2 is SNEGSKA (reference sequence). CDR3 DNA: TGCAGTGCTAGAGAGCTTAAAAGGGTCTACGAGCAGTACTTC. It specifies CSARELKRVYEQYF.

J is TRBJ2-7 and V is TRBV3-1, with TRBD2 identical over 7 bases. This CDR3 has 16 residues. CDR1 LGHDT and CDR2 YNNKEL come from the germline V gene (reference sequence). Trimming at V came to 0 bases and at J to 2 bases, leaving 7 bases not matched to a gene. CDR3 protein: CASSQDNGGSTYEQYF. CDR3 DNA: TGTGCCAGCAGCCAAGATAATGGCGGGAGCACCTACGAGCAGTACTTC.

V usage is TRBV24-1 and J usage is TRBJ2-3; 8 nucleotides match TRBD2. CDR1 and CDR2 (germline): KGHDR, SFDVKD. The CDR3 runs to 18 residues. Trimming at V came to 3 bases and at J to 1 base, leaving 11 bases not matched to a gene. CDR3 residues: CATSDTRGRQWGTDTQYF. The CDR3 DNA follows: TGTGCCACCAGTGATACGCGCGGGAGGCAATGGGGCACAGATACGCAGTATTTT.

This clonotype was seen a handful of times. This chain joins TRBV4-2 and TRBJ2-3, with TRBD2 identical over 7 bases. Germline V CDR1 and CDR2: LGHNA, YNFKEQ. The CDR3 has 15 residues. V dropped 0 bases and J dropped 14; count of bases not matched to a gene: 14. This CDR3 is CASSQDQAGISYAYF. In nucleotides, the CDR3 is TGTGCCAGCAGCCAAGATCAAGCGGGAATCTCATACGCGTATTTT.

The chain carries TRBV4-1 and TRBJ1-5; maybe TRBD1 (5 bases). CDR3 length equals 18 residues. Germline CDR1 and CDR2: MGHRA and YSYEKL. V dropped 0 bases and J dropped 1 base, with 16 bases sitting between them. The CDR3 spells CASSQDNAGTRSNQPQHF. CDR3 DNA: TGCGCCAGCAGCCAAGATAACGCGGGGACCCGAAGCAATCAGCCCCAGCATTTT.

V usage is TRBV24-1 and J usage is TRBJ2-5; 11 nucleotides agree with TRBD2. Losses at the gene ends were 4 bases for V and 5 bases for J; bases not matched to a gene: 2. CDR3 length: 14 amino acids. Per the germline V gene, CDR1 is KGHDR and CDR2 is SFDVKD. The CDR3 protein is CATSESSGRETQYF. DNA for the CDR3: TGTGCCACCAGTGAGTCTAGCGGGAGGGAGACCCAGTACTTC.